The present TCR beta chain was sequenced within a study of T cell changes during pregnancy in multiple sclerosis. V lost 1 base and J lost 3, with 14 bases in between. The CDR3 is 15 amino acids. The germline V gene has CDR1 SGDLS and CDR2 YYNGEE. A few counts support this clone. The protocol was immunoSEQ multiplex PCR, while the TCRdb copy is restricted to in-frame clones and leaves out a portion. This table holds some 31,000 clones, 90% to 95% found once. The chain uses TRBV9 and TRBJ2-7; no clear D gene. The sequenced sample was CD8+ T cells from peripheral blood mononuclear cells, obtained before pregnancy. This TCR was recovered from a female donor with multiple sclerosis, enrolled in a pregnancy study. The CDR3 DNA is TGTGCCAGCAGCGTATCAAGGAAGCGCTGCTACGAGCAGTACTTC. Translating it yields CASSVSRKRCYEQYF.